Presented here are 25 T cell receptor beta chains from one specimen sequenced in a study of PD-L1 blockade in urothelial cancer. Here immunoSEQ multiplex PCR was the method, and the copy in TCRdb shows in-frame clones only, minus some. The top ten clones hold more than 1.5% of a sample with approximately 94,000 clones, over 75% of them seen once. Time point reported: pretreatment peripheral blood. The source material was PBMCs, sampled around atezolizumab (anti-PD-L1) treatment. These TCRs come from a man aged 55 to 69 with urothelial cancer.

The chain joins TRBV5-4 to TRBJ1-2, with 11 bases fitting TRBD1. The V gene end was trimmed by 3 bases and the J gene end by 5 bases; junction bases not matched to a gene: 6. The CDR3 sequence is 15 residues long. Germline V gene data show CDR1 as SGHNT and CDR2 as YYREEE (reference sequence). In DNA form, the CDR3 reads TGTGCCAGCAGCTCGGGACAGGGGGTAAATTATGGCTACACCTTC. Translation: CASSSGQGVNYGYTF.

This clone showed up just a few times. CDR3 amino acids: CASSQGLITDTQYF. In DNA form, the CDR3 reads TGTGCCAGCAGCCAGGGACTAATCACAGATACGCAGTATTTT. The gene calls are TRBV5-6 and TRBJ2-3; 7 bases are a match to TRBD2. V lost 4 bases, J lost 2 bases, and 4 bases stayed unmatched. The CDR3 runs 14 residues. The germline V gene encodes CDR1 SGHDT and CDR2 YYEEEE. The full variable domain, rest sourced from reference TRBV5-6 and TRBJ2-3, is DAGVTQSPTHLIKTRGQQVTLRCSPKSGHDTVSWYQQALGQGPQFIFQYYEEEERQRGNFPDRFSGHQFPNYSSELNVNALLLGDSALYLCASSQGLITDTQYFGPGTRLTVL.

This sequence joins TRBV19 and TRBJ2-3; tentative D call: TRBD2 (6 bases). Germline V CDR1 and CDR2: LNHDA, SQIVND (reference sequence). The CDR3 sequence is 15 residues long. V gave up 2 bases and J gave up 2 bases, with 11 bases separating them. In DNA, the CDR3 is TGTGCCAGTAGTATAACAAGCGGGTACACAGATACGCAGTATTTT. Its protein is CASSITSGYTDTQYF.

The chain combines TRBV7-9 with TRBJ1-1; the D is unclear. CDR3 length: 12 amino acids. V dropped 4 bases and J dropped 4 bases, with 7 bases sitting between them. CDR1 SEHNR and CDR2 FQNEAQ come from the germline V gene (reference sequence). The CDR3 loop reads CASSYLPTEAFF. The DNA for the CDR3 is TGTGCCAGCAGCTATCTCCCCACTGAAGCTTTCTTT.

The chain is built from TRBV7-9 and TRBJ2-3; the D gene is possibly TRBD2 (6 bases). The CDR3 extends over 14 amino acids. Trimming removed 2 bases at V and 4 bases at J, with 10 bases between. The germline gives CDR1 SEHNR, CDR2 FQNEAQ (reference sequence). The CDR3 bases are TGTGCCAGCAGCTTATGGCGGGGTGCAGATACGCAGTATTTT. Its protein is CASSLWRGADTQYF.

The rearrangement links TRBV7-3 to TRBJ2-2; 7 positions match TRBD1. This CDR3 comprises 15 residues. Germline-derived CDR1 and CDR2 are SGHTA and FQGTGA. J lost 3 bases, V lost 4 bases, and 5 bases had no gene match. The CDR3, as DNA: TGTGCCAGCAGCTCCGGGACAGTGGACACCGGGGAGCTGTTTTTT. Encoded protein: CASSSGTVDTGELFF.

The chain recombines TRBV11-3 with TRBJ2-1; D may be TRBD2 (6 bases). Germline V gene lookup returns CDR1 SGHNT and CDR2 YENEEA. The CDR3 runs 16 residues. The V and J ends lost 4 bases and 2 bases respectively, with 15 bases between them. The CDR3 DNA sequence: TGTGCCAGCAGCTCCCTAGCTGGAGGGGCCTACAATGAGCAGTTCTTC. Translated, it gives CASSSLAGGAYNEQFF.

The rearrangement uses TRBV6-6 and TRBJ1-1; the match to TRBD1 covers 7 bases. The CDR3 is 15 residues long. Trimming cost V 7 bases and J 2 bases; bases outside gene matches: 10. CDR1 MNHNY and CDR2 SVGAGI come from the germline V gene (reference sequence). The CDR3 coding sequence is TGTGCCAGCACCCATAGAGACAGGGCCAACACTGAAGCTTTCTTT. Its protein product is CASTHRDRANTEAFF.

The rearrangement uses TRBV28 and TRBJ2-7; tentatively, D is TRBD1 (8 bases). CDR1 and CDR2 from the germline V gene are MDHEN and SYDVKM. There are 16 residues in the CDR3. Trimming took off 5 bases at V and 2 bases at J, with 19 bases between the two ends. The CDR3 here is CASSTRSGTGTYEQYF. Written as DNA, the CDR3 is TGTGCCAGCAGTACTAGAAGCGGGACAGGAACCTACGAGCAGTACTTC.

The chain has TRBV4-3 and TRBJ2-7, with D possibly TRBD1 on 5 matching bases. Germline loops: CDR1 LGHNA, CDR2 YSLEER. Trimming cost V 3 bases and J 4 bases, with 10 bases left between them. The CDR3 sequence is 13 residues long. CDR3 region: CASSHSTEYEQYF. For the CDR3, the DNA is TGCGCCAGCAGCCACTCGACAGAATACGAGCAGTACTTC.

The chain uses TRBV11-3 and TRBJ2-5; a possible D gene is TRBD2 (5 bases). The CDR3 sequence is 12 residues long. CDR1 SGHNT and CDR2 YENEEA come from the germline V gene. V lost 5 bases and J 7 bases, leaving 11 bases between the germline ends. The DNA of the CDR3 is TGTGCCAGCAGCCTCCCGAGGGCGACCCAGTACTTC. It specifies CASSLPRATQYF.

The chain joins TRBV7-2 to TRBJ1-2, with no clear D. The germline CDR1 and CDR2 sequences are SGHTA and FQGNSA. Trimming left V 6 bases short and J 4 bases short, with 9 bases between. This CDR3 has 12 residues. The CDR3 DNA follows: TGTGCCAGCAGTAGACTCCCCTATGGCTACACCTTC. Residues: CASSRLPYGYTF. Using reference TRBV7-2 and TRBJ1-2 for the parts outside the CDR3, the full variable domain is GAGVSQSPSNKVTEKGKDVELRCDPISGHTALYWYRQSLGQGLEFLIYFQGNSAPDKSGLPSDRFSAERTGGSVSTLTIQRTQQEDSAVYLCASSRLPYGYTFGSGTRLTVV.

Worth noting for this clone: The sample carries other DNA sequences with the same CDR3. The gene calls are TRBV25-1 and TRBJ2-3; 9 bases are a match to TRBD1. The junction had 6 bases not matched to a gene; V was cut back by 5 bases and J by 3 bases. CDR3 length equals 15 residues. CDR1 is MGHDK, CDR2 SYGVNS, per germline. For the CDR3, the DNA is TGTGCCAGCAGTCCACCCGGGACAGGGACAGATACGCAGTATTTT. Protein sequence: CASSPPGTGTDTQYF. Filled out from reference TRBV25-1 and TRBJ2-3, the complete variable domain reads EADIYQTPRYLVIGTGKKITLECSQTMGHDKMYWYQQDPGMELHLIHYSYGVNSTEKGDLSSESTVSRIRTEHFPLTLESARPSHTSQYLCASSPPGTGTDTQYFGPGTRLTVL.

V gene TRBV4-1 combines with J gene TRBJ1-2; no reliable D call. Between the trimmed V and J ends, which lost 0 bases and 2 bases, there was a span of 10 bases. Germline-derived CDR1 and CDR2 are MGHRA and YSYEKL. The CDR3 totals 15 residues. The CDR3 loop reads CASSQDGPGNYGYTF. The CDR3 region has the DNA TGCGCCAGCAGCCAAGATGGCCCGGGAAACTATGGCTACACCTTC.

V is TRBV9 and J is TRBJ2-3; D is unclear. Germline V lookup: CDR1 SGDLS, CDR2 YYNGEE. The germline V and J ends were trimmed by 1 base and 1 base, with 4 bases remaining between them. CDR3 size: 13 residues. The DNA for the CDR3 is TGTGCCAGCAGCGTATCAGGCACAGATACGCAGTATTTT. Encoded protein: CASSVSGTDTQYF.

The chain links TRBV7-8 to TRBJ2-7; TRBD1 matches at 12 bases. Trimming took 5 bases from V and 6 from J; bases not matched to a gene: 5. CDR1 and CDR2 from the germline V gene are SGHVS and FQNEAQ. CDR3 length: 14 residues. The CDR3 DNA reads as TGTGCCAGCAGCCTCGGGACAGGGGGCGCCGAGCAGTACTTC. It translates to CASSLGTGGAEQYF.

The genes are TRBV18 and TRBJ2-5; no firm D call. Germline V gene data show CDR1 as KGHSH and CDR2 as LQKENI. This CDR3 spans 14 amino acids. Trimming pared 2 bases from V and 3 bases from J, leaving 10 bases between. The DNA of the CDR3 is TGTGCCAGCTCACCAATAAGCCTAAAAGAGACCCAGTACTTC. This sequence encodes CASSPISLKETQYF.

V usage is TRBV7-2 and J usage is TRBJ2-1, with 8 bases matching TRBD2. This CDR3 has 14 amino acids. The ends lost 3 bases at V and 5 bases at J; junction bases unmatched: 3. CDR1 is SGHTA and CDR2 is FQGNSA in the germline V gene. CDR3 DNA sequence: TGTGCCAGCAGCTTTACTAGCGGTAACAATGAGCAGTTCTTC. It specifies CASSFTSGNNEQFF.

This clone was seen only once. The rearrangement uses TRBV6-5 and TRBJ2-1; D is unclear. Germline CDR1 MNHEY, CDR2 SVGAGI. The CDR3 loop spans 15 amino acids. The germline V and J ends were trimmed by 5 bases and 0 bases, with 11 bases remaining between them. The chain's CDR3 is CASSLEPSSYNEQFF. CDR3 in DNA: TGTGCCAGCAGTCTTGAACCTAGCTCCTACAATGAGCAGTTCTTC.

The chain's CDR3 is CAWSGTGGETQYF. The CDR3 nucleotides are TGTGCCTGGAGTGGTACAGGCGGCGAGACCCAGTACTTC. The chain links TRBV30 to TRBJ2-5, with D possibly TRBD1 on 5 matching bases. V lost 1 base, J lost 5 bases, and 11 bases lay in between. Germline CDR1 GTSNPN, CDR2 SVGIG (reference sequence). The CDR3 is 13 amino acids. Combining the CDR3 with reference TRBV30 and TRBJ2-5 gives the whole variable domain SQTIHQWPATLVQPVGSPLSLECTVEGTSNPNLYWYRQAAGRGLQLLFYSVGIGQISSEVPQNLSASRPQDRQFILSSKKLLLSDSGFYLCAWSGTGGETQYFGPGTRLLVL.

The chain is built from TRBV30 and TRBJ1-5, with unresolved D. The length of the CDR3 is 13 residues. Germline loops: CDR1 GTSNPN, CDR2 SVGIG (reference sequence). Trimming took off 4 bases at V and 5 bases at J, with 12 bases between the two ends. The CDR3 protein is CAWTSTRDQPQHF. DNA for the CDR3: TGTGCCTGGACCTCCACGCGGGATCAGCCCCAGCATTTT.

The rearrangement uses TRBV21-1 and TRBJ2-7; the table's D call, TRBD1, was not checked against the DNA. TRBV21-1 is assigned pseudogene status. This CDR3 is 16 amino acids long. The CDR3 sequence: CASSKEAYRGPDEQYF. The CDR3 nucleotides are TGTGCCAGCAGCAAAGAAGCCTACAGGGGCCCTGACGAGCAGTACTTC.

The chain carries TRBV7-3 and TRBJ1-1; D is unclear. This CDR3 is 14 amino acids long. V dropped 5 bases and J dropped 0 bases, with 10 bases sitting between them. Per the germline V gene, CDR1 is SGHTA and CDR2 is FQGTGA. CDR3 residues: CASSLGPMNTEAFF. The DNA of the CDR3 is TGTGCCAGCAGCCTGGGCCCTATGAACACTGAAGCTTTCTTT.

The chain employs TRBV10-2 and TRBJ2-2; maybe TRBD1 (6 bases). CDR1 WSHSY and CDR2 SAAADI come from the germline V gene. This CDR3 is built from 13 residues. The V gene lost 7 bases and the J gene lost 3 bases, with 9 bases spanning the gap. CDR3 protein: CASNPGDTGELFF. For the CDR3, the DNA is TGCGCCAGCAACCCAGGGGACACCGGGGAGCTGTTTTTT.

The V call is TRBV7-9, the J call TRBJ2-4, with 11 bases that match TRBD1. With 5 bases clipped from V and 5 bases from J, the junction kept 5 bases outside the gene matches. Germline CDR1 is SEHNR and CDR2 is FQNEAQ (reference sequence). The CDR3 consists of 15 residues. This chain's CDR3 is CASSLGQGAENIQYF. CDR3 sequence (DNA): TGTGCCAGCAGCCTTGGACAGGGGGCTGAAAACATTCAGTACTTC.